The sequence of this TCR beta chain was determined in a study of cytomegalovirus exposure and HLA in healthy donors. Study-wide context: Caucasian-associated ancestry cluster membership applied to approximately 80% of 398 genotyped donors.

Study-level points and caveats: TCR beta V- and J-gene trimming was later associated with a missense DCLRE1C variant. According to the study, roughly 160 TCR beta chains were cytomegalovirus-associated. When analyzed later, the rates of TCR association showed variation by HLA locus, with DRB1 the most and HLA-C the fewest.

The trim removed 5 bases at V and 4 bases at J, leaving 10 bases unmatched. CDR3 size: 15 residues. Germline assignment: CDR1 SEHNR and CDR2 FQNEAQ (reference sequence). Vbeta (60) and Jbeta (13) primers were used in the PCR. Profiled with immunoSEQ multiplex PCR; TCRdb holds only in-frame clones, not every one. The table has more than 95,000 clones, 74% seen once. Details on this clone: Its antigen remains unknown.

The gene calls are TRBV7-9 and TRBJ2-5; the match to TRBD2 covers 7 bases. This clonotype was sampled from a woman aged 45 to 65 in good health and CMV-seropositive. Sequencing was performed on PBMCs. DNA for the CDR3: TGTGCCAGCAGCCCGCCTGGAGGGAGGGGAGAGACCCAGTACTTC. Translation gives CASSPPGGRGETQYF.